The 9 T cell receptor beta chains listed next were all sequenced from one sample in a study of T cell responses to AZD1222 COVID-19 vaccine. The table came from immunoSEQ multiplex PCR; TCRdb's copy has only in-frame clones and leaves some out. Of approximately 210,000 clones in the sample, roughly 94% are singletons; the top ten hold over 1.5%. The input for sequencing was peripheral blood, taken 28 days after the second dose of the MenACWY control vaccine. The receptors originated from an adult who received the MenACWY meningococcal vaccine as a control.

V is TRBV5-1 and J is TRBJ2-1, with D hard to call. The germline V gene encodes CDR1 SGHRS and CDR2 YFSETQ. The CDR3 loop spans 17 amino acids. Trimming took off 0 bases at V and 4 bases at J, with 17 bases between the two ends. CDR3 sequence: CASSLAGAIKPYNEQFF. The DNA for the CDR3 is TGCGCCAGCAGCTTGGCCGGCGCTATCAAACCGTACAATGAGCAGTTCTTC.

This chain links TRBV23-1 with TRBJ2-2; D remains unclear. TRBV23-1 is an open reading frame whose function is uncertain. V lost 0 bases, J lost 3 bases, and 14 bases lay in between. This CDR3 is 17 amino acids long. The CDR3 here is CASSQSFPEADTGELFF. CDR3 sequence (DNA): TGCGCCAGCAGTCAATCGTTCCCAGAGGCGGACACCGGGGAGCTGTTTTTT.

This sequence joins TRBV6-1 and TRBJ2-1; D tentatively reads TRBD1 or TRBD2 (5 bases each). Germline V lookup: CDR1 MNHNS, CDR2 SASEGT. Trimming took off 4 bases at V and 0 bases at J, with 22 bases between the two ends. The CDR3 extends over 19 amino acids. The CDR3 nucleotides are TGTGCCAGCAGTGCGCCGCCCACGGGACGGCCGACCTCCTACAATGAGCAGTTCTTC. Its protein is CASSAPPTGRPTSYNEQFF.

V usage is TRBV7-2 and J usage is TRBJ1-2, with 9 bases that match TRBD1. Unmatched junction bases numbered 5, after V lost 5 bases and J lost 4 bases. The CDR3 has 14 residues. Germline assignment: CDR1 SGHTA and CDR2 FQGNSA. The CDR3 here is CASSPTGGGYGYTF. CDR3 bases: TGTGCCAGCAGCCCTACAGGGGGCGGCTATGGCTACACCTTC.

The CDR3 region has the DNA TGTGCCAGCTCATCTGGACAGAATCAGCCCCAGCATTTT. Translated: CASSSGQNQPQHF. V usage is TRBV18 and J usage is TRBJ1-5, with D possibly matching TRBD1 (6 bases). Germline values: CDR1 KGHSH, CDR2 LQKENI. This CDR3 has 13 residues. V was pared by 5 bases and J by 4 bases, with 9 bases between. Looking up the rest from reference TRBV18 and TRBJ1-5 gives the full variable domain: NAGVMQNPRHLVRRRGQEARLRCSPMKGHSHVYWYRQLPEEGLKFMVYLQKENIIDESGMPKERFSAEFPKEGPSILRIQQVVRGDSAAYFCASSSGQNQPQHFGDGTRLSIL.

The V call is TRBV28, the J call TRBJ2-3, with TRBD2 matching over 7 bases. Germline-derived CDR1 and CDR2 are MDHEN and SYDVKM. The CDR3 has 16 residues. With 1 base clipped from V and 3 bases from J, the junction kept 7 bases outside the gene matches. CDR3 coding DNA: TGTGCCAGCAGTTTATTCGGGGGAGGGGAAACAGATACGCAGTATTTT. Translating it yields CASSLFGGGETDTQYF.

V usage is TRBV7-6 and J usage is TRBJ2-7; 8 nucleotides line up with TRBD2. Germline V gives CDR1 SGHVS, CDR2 FNYEAQ. This CDR3 has 16 amino acids. J was trimmed by 2 bases and V by 5 bases; bases with no gene match: 11. The CDR3 DNA sequence: TGTGCCAGCAGCCACGAGGCCAGCGGGGGCCCCTACGAGCAGTACTTC. Translation gives CASSHEASGGPYEQYF.

The rearrangement joins TRBV7-9 to TRBJ2-3, with D possibly being TRBD2 (6 bases). This CDR3 spans 15 amino acids. V was pared by 5 bases and J by 5 bases, with 17 bases between. CDR1 and CDR2 from the germline V gene are SEHNR and FQNEAQ (reference sequence). CDR3 DNA sequence: TGTGCCAGCAGCAGGACTCCTGGGGGGATAGATACGCAGTATTTT. Its translation: CASSRTPGGIDTQYF.

The table lists this clone with a count of one. The chain recombines TRBV18 with TRBJ2-2; 10 bases line up with TRBD1. CDR1 and CDR2 (germline): KGHSH, LQKENI. The trim removed 2 bases at V and 4 bases at J, leaving 4 bases unmatched. The CDR3 runs to 16 residues. CDR3 loop: CASSPWDRGSTGELFF. Here the CDR3 DNA reads TGTGCCAGCTCACCATGGGACAGGGGAAGCACCGGGGAGCTGTTTTTT.